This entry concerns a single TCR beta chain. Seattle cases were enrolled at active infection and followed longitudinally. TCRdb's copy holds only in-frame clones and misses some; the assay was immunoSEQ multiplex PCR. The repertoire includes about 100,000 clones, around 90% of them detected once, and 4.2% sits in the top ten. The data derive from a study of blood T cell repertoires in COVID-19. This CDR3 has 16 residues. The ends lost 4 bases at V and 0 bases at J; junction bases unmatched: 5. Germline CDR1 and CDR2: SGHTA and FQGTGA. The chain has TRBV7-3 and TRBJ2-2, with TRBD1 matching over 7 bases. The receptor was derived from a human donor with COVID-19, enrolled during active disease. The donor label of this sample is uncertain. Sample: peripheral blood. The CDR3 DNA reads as TGTGCCAGCAGCTATCCGGGACAGTCGAACACCGGGGAGCTGTTTTTT. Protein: CASSYPGQSNTGELFF.